One and the same sample provided the 3 T cell receptor beta chains below, sequenced in a study of control samples from healthy donors and cancer patients. Repertoires were generated with immunoSEQ multiplex PCR, while TCRdb's copy carries only in-frame clones and drops some. Altogether tens of thousands of clones are present, roughly 90% being singletons, with the ten largest covering about 0.92%. Material for sequencing was blood. The receptors stem from a woman in her 30s in good health.

The chain carries TRBV27 and TRBJ2-5, with 11 nucleotides matching TRBD2. Trimming removed 2 bases from V and 5 bases from J; junction bases left unmatched: 10. CDR1 MNHEY and CDR2 SMNVEV come from the germline V gene (reference sequence). The CDR3 totals 17 residues. CDR3 bases: TGTGCCAGCAGTTTAACTAGCGGGAGAAGTTTTATCGAGACCCAGTACTTC. This codes for CASSLTSGRSFIETQYF.

The chain links TRBV9 to TRBJ2-1; 10 nucleotides align to TRBD2. This CDR3 is built from 16 residues. Looked up from germline, CDR1 is SGDLS and CDR2 is YYNGEE. The V gene end was trimmed by 4 bases and the J gene end by 7 bases; junction bases not matched to a gene: 11. Here the CDR3 reads CASSSRTSGVGNEQFF. The CDR3 bases are TGTGCCAGCAGCTCCCGCACTAGCGGGGTGGGTAATGAGCAGTTCTTC.

The chain recombines TRBV19 with TRBJ2-7; D may be TRBD1 (5 bases). Trimming took 4 bases from V and 6 from J, leaving 13 bases between them. Germline V gives CDR1 LNHDA, CDR2 SQIVND (reference sequence). The length of the CDR3 is 13 residues. The CDR3 sequence: CASSTQFRVEQYF. The DNA of the CDR3 is TGTGCCAGTAGTACACAATTCAGGGTCGAGCAGTACTTC.